Here is one T cell receptor beta chain with its context. The antigen is undetermined. From 5'RACE with constant-segment primers came TCR alpha and TCR beta cDNA libraries that carried sample barcodes and UMIs. One entry per CDR3 protein, called by TCRdb with MiXCR from the 5' RACE reads. The sample consists of 350,000 to 500,000 distinct CDR3 sequences, 20% to 30% of them appearing once. The entry originates in a study of T-cell memory formation after mild COVID-19. CDR3 length: 15 amino acids. Germline loops: CDR1 SGHRS, CDR2 YFSETQ. Trimming cost V 5 bases and J 3 bases; bases outside gene matches: 11. Study-level findings and limits: Certain responding clones were present in pre-infection memory, suggesting participation of cross-reactive memory. CD4+ contracting clones lay mainly in CM and EM, CD8+ ones in EMRA. CD4+ bias marked clones expanding day 15 to 37, unlike balanced contracting clones.

The chain joins TRBV5-1 to TRBJ2-7, with 7 bases lining up with TRBD1. This TCR was sampled from an adult woman who had mild COVID-19 (a few samples of this study predate the infection). Cell type and time point are not known. Sequenced sample: PBMCs or a T cell subset sorted from them (not recorded which). The CDR3 loop is CASRSGTETSYEQYF. As DNA, the CDR3 is TGCGCCAGCAGGTCCGGGACAGAGACCAGCTACGAGCAGTACTTC.